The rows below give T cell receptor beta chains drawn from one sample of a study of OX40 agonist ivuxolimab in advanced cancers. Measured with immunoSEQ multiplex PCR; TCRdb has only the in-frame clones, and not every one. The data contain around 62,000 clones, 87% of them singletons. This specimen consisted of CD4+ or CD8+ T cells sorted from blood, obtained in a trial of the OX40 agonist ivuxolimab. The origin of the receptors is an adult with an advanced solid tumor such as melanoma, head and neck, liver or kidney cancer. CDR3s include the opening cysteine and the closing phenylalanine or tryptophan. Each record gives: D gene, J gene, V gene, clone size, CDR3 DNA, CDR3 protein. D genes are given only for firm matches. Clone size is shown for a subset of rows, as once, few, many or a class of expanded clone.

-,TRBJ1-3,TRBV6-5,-,TGTGCCAGCAGTTACTTCCAGGGTGGTAACACCATATATTTT,CASSYFQGGNTIYF
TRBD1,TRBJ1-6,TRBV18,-,TGTGCCAGCTCACTGGACAGGGTGAACTCACCCCTCCACTTT,CASSLDRVNSPLHF
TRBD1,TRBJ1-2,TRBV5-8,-,TGTGCCAGCAGCTTAGGACAGGGCGTATCGGGTGGCTACACCTTC,CASSLGQGVSGGYTF
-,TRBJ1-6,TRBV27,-,TGTGCCAGCAGTTCACGGGGTGGGAATTCACCCCTCCACTTT,CASSSRGGNSPLHF
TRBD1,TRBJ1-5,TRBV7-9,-,TGTGCCAGCAGCTTAAGTCCTATGACAGGGAAAGGCAATCAGCCCCAGCATTTT,CASSLSPMTGKGNQPQHF
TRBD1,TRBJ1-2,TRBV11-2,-,TGTGCCAGCAGCCAAGGACAGGGCTCTGGCTACACCTTC,CASSQGQGSGYTF
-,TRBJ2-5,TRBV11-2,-,TGTGCCAGCAGGCAAGTGCGGGGAAGAGAGACCCAGTACTTC,CASRQVRGRETQYF
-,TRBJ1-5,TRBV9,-,TGTGCCAGCAAAAGAGGGGGATCGGGCAATCAGCCCCAGCATTTT,CASKRGGSGNQPQHF
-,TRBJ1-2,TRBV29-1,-,TGCAGCGTAGAGGGGCTTTATGGCTACACCTTC,CSVEGLYGYTF
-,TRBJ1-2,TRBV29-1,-,TGCAGCGTTAGCGCTAGTAACTATGGCTACACCTTC,CSVSASNYGYTF
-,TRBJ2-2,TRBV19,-,TGTGCCAGTAGTATAGGGGGTAGGGGCACCGGGGAGCTGTTTTTT,CASSIGGRGTGELFF
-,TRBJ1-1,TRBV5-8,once,TGTGCCAGCAGGGGACAAATGAACACTGAAGCTTTCTTT,CASRGQMNTEAFF
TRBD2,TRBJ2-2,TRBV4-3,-,TGCGCCAGCAGCCACTCGGGAGGGGTAACCGGGGAGCTGTTTTTT,CASSHSGGVTGELFF
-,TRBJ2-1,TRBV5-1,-,TGCGCCAGCAGCTTGGACACCCAGCAGTTCTTC,CASSLDTQQFF
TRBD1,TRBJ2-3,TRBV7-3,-,TGTGCCAGCAGCGGGACAGGGGGGAGCGATACGCAGTATTTT,CASSGTGGSDTQYF
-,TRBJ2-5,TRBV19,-,TGTGCCAGTAGTGCGGAGTACCAAGAGACCCAGTACTTC,CASSAEYQETQYF
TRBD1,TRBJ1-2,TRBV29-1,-,TGCAGCGTTGAGCTGGACAGGGGGAACGGCTACACCTTC,CSVELDRGNGYTF
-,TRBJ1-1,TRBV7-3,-,TGTGCCAGCAGCTTATATACAGGGACCGAAGCTTTCTTT,CASSLYTGTEAFF
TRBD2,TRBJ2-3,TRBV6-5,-,TGTGCCACCTTAGTAGCGGGGGTTACAGATACGCAGTATTTT,CATLVAGVTDTQYF
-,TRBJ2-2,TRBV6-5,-,TGTGCCAGCAGTTACTCGAAGCAGACGAACACCGGGGAGCTGTTTTTT,CASSYSKQTNTGELFF
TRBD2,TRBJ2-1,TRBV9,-,TGTGCCAGCAGCGTATCTGGACTAGCGGGACTCTCCTACAATGAGCAGTTCTTC,CASSVSGLAGLSYNEQFF
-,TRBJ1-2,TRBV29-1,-,TGCAGCGTTCTCAGGCCCAACTATGGCTACACCTTC,CSVLRPNYGYTF
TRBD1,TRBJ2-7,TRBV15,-,TGTGCCACCAGCAGACCGGGACAGGGAGGAAGGGAGCAGTACTTC,CATSRPGQGGREQYF
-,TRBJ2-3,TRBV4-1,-,TGCGCCAGCAGCCAGAGTGAGCGGTCACGGAGGGGAGATACGCAGTATTTT,CASSQSERSRRGDTQYF
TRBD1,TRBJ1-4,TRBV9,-,TGTGCCAGCAGCGGGAGGGAACAGGGGACTAATGAAAAACTGTTTTTT,CASSGREQGTNEKLFF
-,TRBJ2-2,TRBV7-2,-,TGTGCCAGCAGCTACGACGAAACCGGGGAGCTGTTTTTT,CASSYDETGELFF
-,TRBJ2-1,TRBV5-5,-,TGTGCCAGCAGCTTGGCGATGGCCTCCTACAATGAGCAGTTCTTC,CASSLAMASYNEQFF
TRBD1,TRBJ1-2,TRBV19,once,TGTGCCAGTAGTACCCAGGGGGCGCAGGGCTATGGCTACACCTTC,CASSTQGAQGYGYTF
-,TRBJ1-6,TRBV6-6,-,TGTGCCAGCAGTTACTCCAATTCACCCCTCCACTTT,CASSYSNSPLHF
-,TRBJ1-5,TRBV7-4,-,TGTGCCAGCACCTTCCAAGGCCATCAGCCCCAGCATTTT,CASTFQGHQPQHF
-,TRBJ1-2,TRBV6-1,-,TGTGCCAGCCGGGCCGGGACAACTATATATGGCTACACCTTC,CASRAGTTIYGYTF
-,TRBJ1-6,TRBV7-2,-,TGTGCCAGCAGCCTCATGCATGGGGTCACAGGAGTTAATTCACCCCTCCACTTT,CASSLMHGVTGVNSPLHF
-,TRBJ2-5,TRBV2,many,TGTGCCAGCAGTGTAGGCGGCAGTCTTACCCGCCAAGAGACCCAGTACTTC,CASSVGGSLTRQETQYF
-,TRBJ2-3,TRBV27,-,TGTGCCAGCAGATATTGGGAACAGGATACGCAGTATTTT,CASRYWEQDTQYF
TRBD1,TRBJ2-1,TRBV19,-,TGTGCCAGTATTAACCGGGACAGGTCCCACAATGAGCAGTTCTTC,CASINRDRSHNEQFF
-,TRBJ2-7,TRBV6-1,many,TGTGCCAGCAAACCGGGACCGAGCTCCTACGAGCAGTACTTC,CASKPGPSSYEQYF
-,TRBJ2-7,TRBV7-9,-,TGTGCCAGCAGCTTGGATCTCTACGAGCAGTACTTC,CASSLDLYEQYF
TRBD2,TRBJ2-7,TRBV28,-,TGTGCCAGCCGCCCCCCCGGGAGGGGACCCTCCTACGAGCAGTACTTC,CASRPPGRGPSYEQYF
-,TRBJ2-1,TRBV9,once,TGTGCCAGCAGCGTAGCGGGACCCGGGGAGGAGCAGTTCTTC,CASSVAGPGEEQFF
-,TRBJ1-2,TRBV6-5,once,TGTGCCAGCAGTTCCCCTACGGGCTCTAACTATGGCTACACCTTC,CASSSPTGSNYGYTF
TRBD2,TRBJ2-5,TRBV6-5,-,TGTGCCAGCTCTTGGGGGACTAGCGGTAAAGAGACCCAGTACTTC,CASSWGTSGKETQYF